This T cell receptor (beta chain) originates from a study of shared clonotypes between healthy human individuals. The CDR3 sequence is 16 residues long. From germline, CDR1 is SGHVS and CDR2 FNYEAQ. The V gene end was trimmed by 5 bases and the J gene end by 0 bases; junction bases not matched to a gene: 8. The data were produced by immunoSEQ multiplex PCR, yet TCRdb's version contains in-frame clones alone and is incomplete. The sample shows 1,500,000 or so clones, less than 99% of them seen only once. What was sequenced was naive CD4+ T cells sorted from blood. Subset in this sample: CD45RA+ positively selected. V and J are TRBV7-6 and TRBJ2-3, with 7 bases identical to TRBD2. The source of this sequence is a man younger than 45 in good health. In DNA, the CDR3 is TGTGCCAGCAGCACCCGACCGCGGGGGAGCACAGATACGCAGTATTTT. The encoded protein is CASSTRPRGSTDTQYF.